This T cell receptor beta chain derives from a study of cytomegalovirus exposure and HLA in healthy donors. Study as a whole: The approximately 120 validation repertoires, a later analysis reported, used the same platform as the 550 to 800 first-cohort repertoires. General observations from the study: In vitro testing confirmed three CMV-associated chains as specific for CMV antigens. According to a subsequent analysis, TCR clusters from the first cohort were inclined to appear together in the roughly 120 validation repertoires.

As regards this clone: Its antigen is unidentified.

This table comes from immunoSEQ multiplex PCR, and its TCRdb copy is limited to in-frame clones, with some not included. The sample yields around 150,000 clones, 75% to 95% seen once. The V end lost 7 bases, the J end lost 4 bases, and 9 bases lay between the germline ends. This CDR3 is 12 amino acids long. CDR1 and CDR2 from the germline V gene are MNHEY and SMNVEV (reference sequence). The sequence derives from a woman between 18 and 29 years old in good health and CMV-seropositive. The rearrangement links TRBV27 to TRBJ2-3, with a weak D call TRBD2 (6 bases). Specimen: PBMCs. The CDR3 sequence is CASKGLADTQYF. DNA of the CDR3: TGTGCCAGCAAGGGACTGGCAGATACGCAGTATTTT.